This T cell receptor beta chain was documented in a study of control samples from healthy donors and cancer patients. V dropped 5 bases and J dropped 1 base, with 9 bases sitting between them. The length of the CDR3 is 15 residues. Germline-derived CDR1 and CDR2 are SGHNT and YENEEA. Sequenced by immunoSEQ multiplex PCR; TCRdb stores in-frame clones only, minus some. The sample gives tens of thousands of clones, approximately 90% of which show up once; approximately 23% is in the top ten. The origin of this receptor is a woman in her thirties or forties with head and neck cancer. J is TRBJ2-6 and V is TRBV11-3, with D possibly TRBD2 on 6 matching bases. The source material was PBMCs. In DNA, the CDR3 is TGTGCCAGCAGCAAGGGGAGGTCTGGGGCCAACGTCCTGACTTTC. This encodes CASSKGRSGANVLTF.